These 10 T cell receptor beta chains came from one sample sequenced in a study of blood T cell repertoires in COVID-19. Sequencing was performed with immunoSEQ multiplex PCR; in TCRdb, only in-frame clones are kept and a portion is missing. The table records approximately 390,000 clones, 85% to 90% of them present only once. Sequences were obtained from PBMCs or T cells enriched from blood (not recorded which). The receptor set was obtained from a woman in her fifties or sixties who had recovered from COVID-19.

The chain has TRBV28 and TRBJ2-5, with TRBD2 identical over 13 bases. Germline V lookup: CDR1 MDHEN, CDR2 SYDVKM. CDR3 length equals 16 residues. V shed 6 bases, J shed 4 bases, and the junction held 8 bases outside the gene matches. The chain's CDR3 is CASRHTSGGAAETQYF. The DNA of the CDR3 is TGTGCCAGCAGACACACTAGCGGGGGGGCCGCAGAGACCCAGTACTTC.

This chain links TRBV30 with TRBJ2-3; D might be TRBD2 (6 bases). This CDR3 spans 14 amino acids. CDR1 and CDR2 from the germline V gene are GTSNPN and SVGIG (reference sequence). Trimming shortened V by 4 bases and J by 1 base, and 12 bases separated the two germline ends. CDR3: CAWNYGGGTDTQYF. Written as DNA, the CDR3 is TGTGCCTGGAACTATGGCGGGGGCACAGATACGCAGTATTTT.

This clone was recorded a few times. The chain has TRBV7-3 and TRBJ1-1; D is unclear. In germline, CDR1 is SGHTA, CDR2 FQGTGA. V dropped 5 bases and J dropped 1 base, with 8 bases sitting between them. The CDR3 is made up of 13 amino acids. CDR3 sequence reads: CASSEGTNTEAFF. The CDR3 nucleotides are TGTGCCAGCAGCGAGGGAACGAACACTGAAGCTTTCTTT.

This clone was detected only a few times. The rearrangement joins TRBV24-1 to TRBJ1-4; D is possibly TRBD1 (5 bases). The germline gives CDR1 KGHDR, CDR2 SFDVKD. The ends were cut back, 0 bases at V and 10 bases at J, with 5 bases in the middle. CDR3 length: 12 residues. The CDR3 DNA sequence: TGTGCCACCAGTGATTTGAGGGGAAAACTGTTTTTT. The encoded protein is CATSDLRGKLFF.

CDR3 sequence: CASSGGQKTILVEQYF. CDR3 bases: TGTGCCAGCAGCGGGGGACAGAAGACAATTCTCGTCGAGCAGTACTTC. V is TRBV7-9 and J is TRBJ2-7; 7 nucleotides agree with TRBD1. The CDR3 consists of 16 residues. The ends lost 5 bases at V and 6 bases at J; junction bases unmatched: 16. From germline, CDR1 is SEHNR and CDR2 FQNEAQ (reference sequence).

The CDR3 spells CASTAGGLSGYTF. In nucleotides, the CDR3 is TGCGCCAGCACGGCCGGGGGTCTTTCGGGCTACACCTTC. The rearrangement joins TRBV5-1 to TRBJ1-2; D perhaps matches TRBD1 (5 bases). Trimming removed 6 bases from V and 8 bases from J, with 17 bases in between. CDR3 length: 13 amino acids. Looked up from germline, CDR1 is SGHRS and CDR2 is YFSETQ.

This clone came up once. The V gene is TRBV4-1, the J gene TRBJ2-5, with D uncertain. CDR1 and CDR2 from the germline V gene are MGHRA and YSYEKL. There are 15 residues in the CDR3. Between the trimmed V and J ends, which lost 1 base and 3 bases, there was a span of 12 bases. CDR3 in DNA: TGCGCCAGCAGCCAAGTGGGTGTCACAGAAGAGACCCAGTACTTC. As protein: CASSQVGVTEETQYF.

DNA for the CDR3: TGCGCCAGCAGCTTCGTGCGGGGGGGCACAGATACGCAGTATTTT. It translates to CASSFVRGGTDTQYF. The rearrangement links TRBV5-1 to TRBJ2-3; 8 bases are shared with TRBD2. Per the germline V gene, CDR1 is SGHRS and CDR2 is YFSETQ. This CDR3 is built from 15 residues. After removal of 2 bases from V and 1 base from J, the junction contained 3 bases not matched to a gene.

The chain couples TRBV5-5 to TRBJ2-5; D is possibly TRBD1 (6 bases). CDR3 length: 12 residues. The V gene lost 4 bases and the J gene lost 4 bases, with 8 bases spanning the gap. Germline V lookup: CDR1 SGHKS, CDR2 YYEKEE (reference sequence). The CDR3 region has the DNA TGTGCCAGCAGCGGGGACACAGAGACCCAGTACTTC. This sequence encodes CASSGDTETQYF.

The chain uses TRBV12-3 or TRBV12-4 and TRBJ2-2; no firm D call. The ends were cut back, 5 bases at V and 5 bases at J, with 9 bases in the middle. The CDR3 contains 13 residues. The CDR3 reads CASSPERTGELFF. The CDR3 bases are TGTGCCAGCAGTCCAGAGAGGACCGGGGAGCTGTTTTTT.